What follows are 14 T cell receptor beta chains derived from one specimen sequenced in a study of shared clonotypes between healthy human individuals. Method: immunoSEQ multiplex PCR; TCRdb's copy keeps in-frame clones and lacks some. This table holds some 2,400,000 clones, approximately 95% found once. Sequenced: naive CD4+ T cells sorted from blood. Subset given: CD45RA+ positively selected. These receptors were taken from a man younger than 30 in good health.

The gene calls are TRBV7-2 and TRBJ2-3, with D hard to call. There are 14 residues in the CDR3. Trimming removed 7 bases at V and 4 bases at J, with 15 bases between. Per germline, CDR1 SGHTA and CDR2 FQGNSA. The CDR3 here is CASIVAGGPDTQYF. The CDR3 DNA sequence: TGTGCCAGCATCGTAGCAGGTGGCCCAGATACGCAGTATTTT.

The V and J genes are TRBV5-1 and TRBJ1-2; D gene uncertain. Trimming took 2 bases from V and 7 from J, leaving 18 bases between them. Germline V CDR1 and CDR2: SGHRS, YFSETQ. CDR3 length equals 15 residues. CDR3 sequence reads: CASSFSVAMGSGYTF. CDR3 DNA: TGCGCCAGCAGCTTCTCCGTAGCAATGGGCTCTGGCTACACCTTC.

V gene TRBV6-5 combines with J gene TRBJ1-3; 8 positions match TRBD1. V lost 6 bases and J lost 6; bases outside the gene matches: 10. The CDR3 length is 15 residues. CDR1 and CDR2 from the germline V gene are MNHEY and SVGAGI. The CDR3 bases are TGTGCCAGCAGGCAGGGGGCAACGGGTGAAAACACCATATATTTT. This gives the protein CASRQGATGENTIYF.

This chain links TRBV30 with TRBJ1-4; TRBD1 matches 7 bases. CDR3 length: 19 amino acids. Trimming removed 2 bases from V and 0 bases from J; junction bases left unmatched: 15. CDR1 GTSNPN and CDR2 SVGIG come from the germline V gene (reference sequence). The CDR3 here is CAWSRGYGDRLTTNEKLFF. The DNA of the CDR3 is TGTGCCTGGAGTAGGGGTTACGGGGACAGACTCACAACTAATGAAAAACTGTTTTTT.

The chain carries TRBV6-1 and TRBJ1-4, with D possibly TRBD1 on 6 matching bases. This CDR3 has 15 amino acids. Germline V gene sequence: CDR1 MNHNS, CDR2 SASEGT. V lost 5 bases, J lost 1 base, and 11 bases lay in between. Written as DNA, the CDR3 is TGTGCCAGCAGTCTCGTGACAGGAACTAATGAAAAACTGTTTTTT. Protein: CASSLVTGTNEKLFF.

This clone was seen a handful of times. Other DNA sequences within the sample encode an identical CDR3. The CDR3 nucleotides read TGTGCCAGCAGCTTAGATCGAGGGGAGCAGTACTTC. It encodes CASSLDRGEQYF. The chain uses TRBV11-3 and TRBJ2-7, with D possibly being TRBD2 (5 bases). CDR1 and CDR2 (germline): SGHNT, YENEEA. V was trimmed by 0 bases and J by 7 bases, leaving 7 bases between them. CDR3 length: 12 amino acids.

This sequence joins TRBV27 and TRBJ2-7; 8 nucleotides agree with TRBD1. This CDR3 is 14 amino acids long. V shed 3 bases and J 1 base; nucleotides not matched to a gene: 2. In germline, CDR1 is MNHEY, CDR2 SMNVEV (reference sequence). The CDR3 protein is CASSLNRGSYEQYF. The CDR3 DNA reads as TGTGCCAGCAGTTTGAACAGGGGGTCCTACGAGCAGTACTTC.

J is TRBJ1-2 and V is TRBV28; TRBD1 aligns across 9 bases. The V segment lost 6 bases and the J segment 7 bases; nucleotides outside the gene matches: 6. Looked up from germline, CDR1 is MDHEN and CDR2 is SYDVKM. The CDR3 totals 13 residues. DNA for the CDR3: TGTGCCAGCAGGCAGGGACAGGGTGCTGGCTACACCTTC. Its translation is CASRQGQGAGYTF.

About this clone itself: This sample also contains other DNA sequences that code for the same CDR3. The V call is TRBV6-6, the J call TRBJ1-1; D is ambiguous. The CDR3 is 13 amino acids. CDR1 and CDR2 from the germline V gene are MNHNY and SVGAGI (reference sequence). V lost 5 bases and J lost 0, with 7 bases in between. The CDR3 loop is CASSPLVNTEAFF. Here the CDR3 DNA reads TGTGCCAGCAGTCCACTAGTGAACACTGAAGCTTTCTTT.

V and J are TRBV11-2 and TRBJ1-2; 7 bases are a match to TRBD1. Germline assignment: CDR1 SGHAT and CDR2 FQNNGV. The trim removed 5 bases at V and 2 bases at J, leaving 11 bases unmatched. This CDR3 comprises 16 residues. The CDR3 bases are TGTGCCAGCAGCAAATCAGGGGGAAAGGGCAACTATGGCTACACCTTC. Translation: CASSKSGGKGNYGYTF.

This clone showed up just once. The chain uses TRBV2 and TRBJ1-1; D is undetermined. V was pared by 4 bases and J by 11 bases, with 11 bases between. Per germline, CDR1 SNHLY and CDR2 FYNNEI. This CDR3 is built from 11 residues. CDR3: CASSVSDRAFF. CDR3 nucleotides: TGTGCCAGCAGTGTATCCGATCGTGCTTTCTTT.

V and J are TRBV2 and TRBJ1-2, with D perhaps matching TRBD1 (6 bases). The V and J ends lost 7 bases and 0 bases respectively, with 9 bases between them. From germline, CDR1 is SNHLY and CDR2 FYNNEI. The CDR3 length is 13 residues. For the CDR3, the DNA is TGTGCCAGCACTCCAGGGGCTAACTATGGCTACACCTTC. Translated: CASTPGANYGYTF. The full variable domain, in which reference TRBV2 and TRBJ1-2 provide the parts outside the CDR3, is EPEVTQTPSHQVTQMGQEVILRCVPISNHLYFYWYRQILGQKVEFLVSFYNNEISEKSEIFDDQFSVERPDGSNFTLKIRSTKLEDSAMYFCASTPGANYGYTFGSGTRLTVV.

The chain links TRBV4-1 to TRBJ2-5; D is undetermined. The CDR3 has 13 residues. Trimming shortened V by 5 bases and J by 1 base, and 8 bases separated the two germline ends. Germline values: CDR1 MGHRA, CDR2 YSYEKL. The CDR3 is CASSKGTQETQYF. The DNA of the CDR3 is TGCGCCAGCAGCAAGGGAACCCAAGAGACCCAGTACTTC.

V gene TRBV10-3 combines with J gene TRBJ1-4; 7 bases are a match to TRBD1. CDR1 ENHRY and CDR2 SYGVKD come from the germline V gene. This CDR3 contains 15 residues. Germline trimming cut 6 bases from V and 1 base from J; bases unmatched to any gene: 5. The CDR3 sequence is CAIRASGGTNEKLFF. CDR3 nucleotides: TGTGCCATCAGAGCCTCAGGGGGAACTAATGAAAAACTGTTTTTT.